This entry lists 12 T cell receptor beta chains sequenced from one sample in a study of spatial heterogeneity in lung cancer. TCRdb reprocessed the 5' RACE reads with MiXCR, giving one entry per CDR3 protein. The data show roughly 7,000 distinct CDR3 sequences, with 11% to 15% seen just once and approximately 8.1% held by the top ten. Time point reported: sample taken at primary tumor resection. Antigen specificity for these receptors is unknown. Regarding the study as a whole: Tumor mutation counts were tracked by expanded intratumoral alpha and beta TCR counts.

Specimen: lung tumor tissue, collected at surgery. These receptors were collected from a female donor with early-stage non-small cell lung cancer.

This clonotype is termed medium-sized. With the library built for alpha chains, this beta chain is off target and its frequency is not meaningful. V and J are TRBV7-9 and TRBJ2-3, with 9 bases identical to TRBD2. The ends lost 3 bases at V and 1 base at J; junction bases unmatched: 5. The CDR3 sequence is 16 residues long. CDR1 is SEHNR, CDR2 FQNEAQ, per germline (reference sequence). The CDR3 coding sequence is TGTGCCAGCAGCTTTAGCGGGGGTGAGGGCACAGATACGCAGTATTTT. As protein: CASSFSGGEGTDTQYF.

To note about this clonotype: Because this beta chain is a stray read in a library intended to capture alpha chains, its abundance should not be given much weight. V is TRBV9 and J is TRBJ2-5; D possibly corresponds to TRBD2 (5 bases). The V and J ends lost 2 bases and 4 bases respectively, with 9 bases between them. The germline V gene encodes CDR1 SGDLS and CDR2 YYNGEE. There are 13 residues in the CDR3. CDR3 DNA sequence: TGTGCCAGCAGCGTGGACTCTGCAGAGACCCAGTACTTC. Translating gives CASSVDSAETQYF.

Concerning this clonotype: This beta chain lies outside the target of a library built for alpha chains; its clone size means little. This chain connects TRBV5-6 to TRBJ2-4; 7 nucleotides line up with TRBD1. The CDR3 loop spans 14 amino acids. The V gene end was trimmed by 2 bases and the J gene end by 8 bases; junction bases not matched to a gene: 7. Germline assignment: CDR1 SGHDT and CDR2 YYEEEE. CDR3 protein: CASSFYRGLYIQYF. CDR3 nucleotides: TGTGCCAGCAGCTTTTACAGGGGCCTGTACATTCAGTACTTC.

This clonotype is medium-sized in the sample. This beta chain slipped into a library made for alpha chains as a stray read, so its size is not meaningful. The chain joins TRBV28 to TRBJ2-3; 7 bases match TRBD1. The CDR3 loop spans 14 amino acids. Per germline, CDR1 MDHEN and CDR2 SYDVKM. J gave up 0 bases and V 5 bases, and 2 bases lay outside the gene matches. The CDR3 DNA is TGTGCCAGCAGTATGACAGGGAGCACAGATACGCAGTATTTT. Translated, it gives CASSMTGSTDTQYF.

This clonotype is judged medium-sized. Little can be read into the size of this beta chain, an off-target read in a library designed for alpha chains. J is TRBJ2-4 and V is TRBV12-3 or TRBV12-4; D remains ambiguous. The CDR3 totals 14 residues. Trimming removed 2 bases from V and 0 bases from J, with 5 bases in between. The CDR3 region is CASSLLLAKNIQYF. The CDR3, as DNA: TGTGCCAGCAGTTTATTATTAGCCAAAAACATTCAGTACTTC.

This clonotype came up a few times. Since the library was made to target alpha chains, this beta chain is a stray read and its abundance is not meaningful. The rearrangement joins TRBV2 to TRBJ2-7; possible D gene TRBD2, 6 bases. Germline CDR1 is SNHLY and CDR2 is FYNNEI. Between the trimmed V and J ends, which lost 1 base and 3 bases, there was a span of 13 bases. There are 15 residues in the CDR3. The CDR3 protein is CASSEGAGRYYEQYF. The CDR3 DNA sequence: TGTGCCAGCAGTGAAGGAGCGGGTCGATACTACGAGCAGTACTTC.

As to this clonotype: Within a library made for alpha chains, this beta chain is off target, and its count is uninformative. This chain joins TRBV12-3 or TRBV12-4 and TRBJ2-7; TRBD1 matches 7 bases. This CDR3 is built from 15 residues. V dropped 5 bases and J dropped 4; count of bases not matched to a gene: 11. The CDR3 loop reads CASSPRPTGRYEQYF. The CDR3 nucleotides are TGTGCCAGCAGTCCAAGGCCGACAGGGCGGTACGAGCAGTACTTC.

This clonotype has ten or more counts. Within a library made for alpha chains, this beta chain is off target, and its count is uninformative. The CDR3 region has the DNA TGCAGTGCCGTGGGTCGGTCTAGGTCTGGGGCCAACGTCCTGACTTTC. Its translation is CSAVGRSRSGANVLTF. This chain uses TRBV20-1 with TRBJ2-6; D is ambiguous. The CDR3 loop spans 16 amino acids. Trimming left V 6 bases short and J 1 base short, with 16 bases between. Per the germline V gene, CDR1 is DFQATT and CDR2 is SNEGSKA (reference sequence).

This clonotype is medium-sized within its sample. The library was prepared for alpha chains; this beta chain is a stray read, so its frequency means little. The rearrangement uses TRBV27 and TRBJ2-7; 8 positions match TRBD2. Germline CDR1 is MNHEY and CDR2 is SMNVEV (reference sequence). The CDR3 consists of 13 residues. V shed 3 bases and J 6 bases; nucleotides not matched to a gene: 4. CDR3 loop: CASSFGGGGEQYF. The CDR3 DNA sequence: TGTGCCAGCAGTTTCGGGGGGGGTGGCGAGCAGTACTTC.

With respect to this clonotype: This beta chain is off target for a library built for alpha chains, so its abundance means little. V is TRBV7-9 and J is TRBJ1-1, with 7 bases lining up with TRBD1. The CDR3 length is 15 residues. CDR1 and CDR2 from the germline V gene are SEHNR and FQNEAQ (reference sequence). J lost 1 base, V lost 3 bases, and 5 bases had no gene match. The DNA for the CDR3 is TGTGCCAGCAGCTTTGAAAGGGGGCGGAACACTGAAGCTTTCTTT. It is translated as CASSFERGRNTEAFF.

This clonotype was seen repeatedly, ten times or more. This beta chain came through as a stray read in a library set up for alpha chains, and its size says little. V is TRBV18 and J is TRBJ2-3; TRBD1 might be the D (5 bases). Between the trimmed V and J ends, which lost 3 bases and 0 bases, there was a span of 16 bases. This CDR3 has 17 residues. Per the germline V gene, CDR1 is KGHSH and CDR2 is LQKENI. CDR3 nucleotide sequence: TGTGCCAGCTCACCGTCCTTGACAGCCTTTAGCACAGATACGCAGTATTTT. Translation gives CASSPSLTAFSTDTQYF.

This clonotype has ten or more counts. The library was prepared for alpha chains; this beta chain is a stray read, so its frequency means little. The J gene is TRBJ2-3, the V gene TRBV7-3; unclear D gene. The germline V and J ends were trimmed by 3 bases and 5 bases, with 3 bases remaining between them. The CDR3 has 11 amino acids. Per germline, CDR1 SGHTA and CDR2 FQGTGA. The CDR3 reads CASSFGDTQYF. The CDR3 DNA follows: TGTGCCAGCAGCTTCGGAGATACGCAGTATTTT.